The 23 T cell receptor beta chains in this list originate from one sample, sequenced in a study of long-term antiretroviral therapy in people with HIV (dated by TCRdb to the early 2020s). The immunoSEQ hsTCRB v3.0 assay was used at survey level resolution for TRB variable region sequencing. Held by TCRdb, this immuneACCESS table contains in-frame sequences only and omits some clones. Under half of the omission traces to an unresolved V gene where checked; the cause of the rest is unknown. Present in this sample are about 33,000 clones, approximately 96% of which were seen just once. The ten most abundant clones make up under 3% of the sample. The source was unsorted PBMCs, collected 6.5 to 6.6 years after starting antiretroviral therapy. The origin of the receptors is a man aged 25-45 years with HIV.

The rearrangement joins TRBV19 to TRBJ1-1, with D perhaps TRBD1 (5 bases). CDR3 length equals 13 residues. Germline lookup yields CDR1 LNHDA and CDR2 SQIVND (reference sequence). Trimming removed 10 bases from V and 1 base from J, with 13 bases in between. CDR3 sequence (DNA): TGTGCCACCGGGGGGGAAGGGAACACTGAAGCTTTCTTT. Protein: CATGGEGNTEAFF.

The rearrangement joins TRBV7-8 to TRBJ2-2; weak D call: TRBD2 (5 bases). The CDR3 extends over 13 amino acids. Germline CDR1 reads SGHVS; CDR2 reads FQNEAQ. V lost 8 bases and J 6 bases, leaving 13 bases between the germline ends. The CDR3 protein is CASEWAEAGELFF. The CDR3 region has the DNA TGTGCCAGCGAGTGGGCGGAGGCCGGGGAGCTGTTTTTT.

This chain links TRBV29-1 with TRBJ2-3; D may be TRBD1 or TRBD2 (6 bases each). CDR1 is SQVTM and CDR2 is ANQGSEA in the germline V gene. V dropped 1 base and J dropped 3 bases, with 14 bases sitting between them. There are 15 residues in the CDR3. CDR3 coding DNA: TGCAGCGTTGAAGGGGGGGAAGGGGGTACAGATACGCAGTATTTT. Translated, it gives CSVEGGEGGTDTQYF.

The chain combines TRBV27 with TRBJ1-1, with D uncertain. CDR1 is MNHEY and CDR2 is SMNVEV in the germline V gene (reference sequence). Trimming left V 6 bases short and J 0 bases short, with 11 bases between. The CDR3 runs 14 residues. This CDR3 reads CASSPRSLNTEAFF. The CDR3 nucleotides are TGTGCCAGCAGCCCTAGATCCCTGAACACTGAAGCTTTCTTT.

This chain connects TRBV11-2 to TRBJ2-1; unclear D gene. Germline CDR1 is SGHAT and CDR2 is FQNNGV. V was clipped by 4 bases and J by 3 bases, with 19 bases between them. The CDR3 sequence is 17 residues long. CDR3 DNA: TGTGCCAGCAGCTCCCCACGAGGTAGGGTAAGCTACAATGAGCAGTTCTTC. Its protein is CASSSPRGRVSYNEQFF.

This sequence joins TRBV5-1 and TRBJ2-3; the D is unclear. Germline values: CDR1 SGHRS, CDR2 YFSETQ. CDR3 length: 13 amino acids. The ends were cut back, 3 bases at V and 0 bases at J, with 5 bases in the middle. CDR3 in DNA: TGCGCCAGCAGCTCATCTAGCACAGATACGCAGTATTTT. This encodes CASSSSSTDTQYF.

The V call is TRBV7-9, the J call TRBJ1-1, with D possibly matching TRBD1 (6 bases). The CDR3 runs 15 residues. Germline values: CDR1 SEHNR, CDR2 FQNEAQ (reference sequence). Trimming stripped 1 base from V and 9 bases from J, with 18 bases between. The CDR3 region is CASSLVRGQEGKAFF. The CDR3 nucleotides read TGTGCCAGCAGCTTAGTACGGGGGCAAGAGGGGAAAGCTTTCTTT.

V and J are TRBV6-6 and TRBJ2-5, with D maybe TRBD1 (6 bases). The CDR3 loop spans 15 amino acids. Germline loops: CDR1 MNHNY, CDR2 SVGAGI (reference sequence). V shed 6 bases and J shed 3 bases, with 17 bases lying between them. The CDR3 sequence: CASRTVDPGEETQYF. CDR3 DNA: TGTGCCAGCAGGACCGTAGATCCAGGGGAAGAGACCCAGTACTTC.

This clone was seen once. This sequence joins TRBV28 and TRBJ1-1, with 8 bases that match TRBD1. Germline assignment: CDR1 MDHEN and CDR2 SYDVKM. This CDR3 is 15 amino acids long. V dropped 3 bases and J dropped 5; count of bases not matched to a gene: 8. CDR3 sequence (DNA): TGTGCCAGCAGTTTCTTCAGGGGGCGGGGGACTGAAGCTTTCTTT. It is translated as CASSFFRGRGTEAFF.

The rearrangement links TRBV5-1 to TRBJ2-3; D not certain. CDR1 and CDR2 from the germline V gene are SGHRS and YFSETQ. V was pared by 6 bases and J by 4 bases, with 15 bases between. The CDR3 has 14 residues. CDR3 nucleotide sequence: TGCGCCAGCAAGTTTATGCCCTGGGCAGATACGCAGTATTTT. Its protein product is CASKFMPWADTQYF.

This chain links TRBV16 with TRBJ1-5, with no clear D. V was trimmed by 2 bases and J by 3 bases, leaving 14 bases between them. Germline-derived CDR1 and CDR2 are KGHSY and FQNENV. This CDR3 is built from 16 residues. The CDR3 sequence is CASSQVVLQNNQPQHF. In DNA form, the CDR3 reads TGTGCCAGCAGCCAAGTAGTCCTTCAGAACAATCAGCCCCAGCATTTT.

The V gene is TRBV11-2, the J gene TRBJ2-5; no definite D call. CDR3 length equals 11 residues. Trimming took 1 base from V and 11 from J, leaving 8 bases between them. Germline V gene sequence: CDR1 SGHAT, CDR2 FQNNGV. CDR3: CASSLGEEQYF. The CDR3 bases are TGTGCCAGCAGCTTAGGGGAAGAGCAGTACTTC.

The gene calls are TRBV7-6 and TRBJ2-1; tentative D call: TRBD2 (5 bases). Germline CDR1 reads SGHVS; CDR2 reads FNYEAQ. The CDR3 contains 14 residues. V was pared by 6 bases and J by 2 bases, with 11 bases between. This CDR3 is CASSLSGPYNEQFF. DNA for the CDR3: TGTGCCAGCAGTCTAAGCGGACCCTACAATGAGCAGTTCTTC.

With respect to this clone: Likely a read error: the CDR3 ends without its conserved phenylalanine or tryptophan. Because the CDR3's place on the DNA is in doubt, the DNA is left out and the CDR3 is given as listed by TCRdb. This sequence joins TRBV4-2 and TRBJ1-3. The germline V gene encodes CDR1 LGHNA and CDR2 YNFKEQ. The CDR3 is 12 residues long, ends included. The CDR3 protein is CASSQDSRRVLR.

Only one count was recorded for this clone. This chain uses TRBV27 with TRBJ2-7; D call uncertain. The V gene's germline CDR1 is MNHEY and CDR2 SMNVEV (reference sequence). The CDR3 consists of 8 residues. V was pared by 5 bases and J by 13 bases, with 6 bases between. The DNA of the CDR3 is TGTGCCAGCAGTAGTGGTTACTTC. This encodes CASSSGYF.

The CDR3 here is CAGDMGADEQYF. The CDR3 bases are TGTGCCGGCGATATGGGGGCGGACGAGCAGTACTTC. V is TRBV9 and J is TRBJ2-7, with D perhaps matching TRBD1 (6 bases). CDR3 length equals 12 residues. Germline V lookup: CDR1 SGDLS, CDR2 YYNGEE. V shed 10 bases and J shed 5 bases, with 16 bases lying between them.

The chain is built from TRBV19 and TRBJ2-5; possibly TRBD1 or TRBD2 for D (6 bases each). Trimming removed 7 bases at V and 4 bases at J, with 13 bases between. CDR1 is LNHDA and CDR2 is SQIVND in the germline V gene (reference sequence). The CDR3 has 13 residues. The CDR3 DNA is TGTGCCAGTACGGGGGTGGGGGCAGAGACCCAGTACTTC. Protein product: CASTGVGAETQYF.

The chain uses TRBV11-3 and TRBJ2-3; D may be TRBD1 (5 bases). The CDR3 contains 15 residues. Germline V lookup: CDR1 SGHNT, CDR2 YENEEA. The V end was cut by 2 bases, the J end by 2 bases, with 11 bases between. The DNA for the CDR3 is TGTGCCAGCAGCTTAAGCAGGGCGCCCACAGATACGCAGTATTTT. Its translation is CASSLSRAPTDTQYF.

CDR3 in DNA: TGTGCCAGCAGGCGGGGGACCCAGGAGACCCAGTACTTC. Protein product: CASRRGTQETQYF. This chain connects TRBV5-4 to TRBJ2-5, with 7 bases lining up with TRBD2. This CDR3 contains 13 residues. The germline V gene encodes CDR1 SGHNT and CDR2 YYREEE (reference sequence). After removal of 5 bases from V and 5 bases from J, the junction contained 6 bases not matched to a gene.

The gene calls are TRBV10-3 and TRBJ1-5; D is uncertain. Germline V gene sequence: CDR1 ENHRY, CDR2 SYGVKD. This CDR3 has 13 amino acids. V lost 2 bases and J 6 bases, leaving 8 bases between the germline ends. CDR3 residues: CAISETTGQPQHF. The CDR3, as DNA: TGTGCCATCAGTGAGACCACGGGTCAGCCCCAGCATTTT.

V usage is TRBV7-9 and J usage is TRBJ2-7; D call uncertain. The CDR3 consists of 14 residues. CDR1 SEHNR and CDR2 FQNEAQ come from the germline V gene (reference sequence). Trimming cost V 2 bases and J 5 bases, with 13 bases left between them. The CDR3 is CASSLRATADEQYF. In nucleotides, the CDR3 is TGTGCCAGCAGCTTACGGGCTACGGCCGACGAGCAGTACTTC.

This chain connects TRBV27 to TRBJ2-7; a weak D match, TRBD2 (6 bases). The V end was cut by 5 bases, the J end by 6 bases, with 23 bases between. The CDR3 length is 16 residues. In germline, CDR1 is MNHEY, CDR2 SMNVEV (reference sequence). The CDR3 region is CASSPAWGDLAGEQYF. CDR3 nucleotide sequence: TGTGCCAGCAGTCCAGCCTGGGGGGATCTGGCCGGCGAGCAGTACTTC.

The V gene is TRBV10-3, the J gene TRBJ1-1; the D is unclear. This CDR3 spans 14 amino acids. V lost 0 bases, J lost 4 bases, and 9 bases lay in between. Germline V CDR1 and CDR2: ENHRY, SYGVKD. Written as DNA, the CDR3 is TGTGCCATCAGTGAGTCGTTCGAGGGCACTGAAGCTTTCTTT. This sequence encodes CAISESFEGTEAFF.